Below, one T cell receptor (beta chain) is given with its context. The data stem from a study of CD8 T cells in Susac syndrome. Germline V gene data show CDR1 as DFQATT and CDR2 as SNEGSKA (reference sequence). The CDR3 consists of 17 residues. Between the trimmed V and J ends, which lost 0 bases and 3 bases, there was a span of 21 bases. Random hexamers were used to reverse transcribe an amount of about 0.45 to 1 ug RNA. TCRdb used MiXCR to reprocess the immunoSEQ multiplex PCR reads, holding one entry per CDR3 protein. Of over 350,000 distinct CDR3 sequences in the sample, 85% to 90% were seen once.

The TCR sequence derives from a human donor with multiple sclerosis. Sequenced material: CD8+ T cells from PBMCs. The chain employs TRBV20-1 and TRBJ2-7; D may be TRBD2 (5 bases). CDR3 DNA sequence: TGCAGTGCTAGAGATCCTCAAGACTACGGACTCTTCTACGAGCAGTACTTC. It codes for CSARDPQDYGLFYEQYF.